This TCR beta chain was identified during a study of vaccination and CD4 T cells after COVID-19. Germline CDR1 and CDR2: SEHNR and FQNEAQ (reference sequence). The CDR3 contains 15 residues. Trimming took 5 bases from V and 0 from J, leaving 11 bases between them. Treatment indicated: approximately 10-day PBMC culture with coronavirus spike peptide pools or control peptides (ViraFEST assay). Samples of CD4+ T cells were obtained from the unexposed donor before the COVID-19 pandemic (2011-2018). To note about this clonotype: Its antigen is currently unknown.

At the Johns Hopkins FTIC core, DNA taken from cultured CD4+ T cells was sequenced by way of the Oncomine TCR Beta short-read assay. TCRdb re-called the PCR reads through MiXCR, storing one row per CDR3 protein. This sample has thousands of distinct CDR3 sequences; approximately 71% occur once, and the top ten carry around 35%. This sequence joins TRBV7-9 and TRBJ1-3; no clear D gene. The TCR comes from a human donor in good health. Sequenced: CD4+ T cells from blood, cultured in vitro. CDR3 region: CASSPLLSSGNTIYF. The CDR3 DNA sequence: TGTGCCAGCAGCCCCCTTCTCTCCTCTGGAAACACCATATATTTT. Full variable domain (remainder filled in from reference TRBV7-9 and TRBJ1-3): DTGVSQNPRHKITKRGQNVTFRCDPISEHNRLYWYRQTLGQGPEFLTYFQNEAQLEKSRLLSDRFSAERPKGSFSTLEIQRTEQGDSAMYLCASSPLLSSGNTIYFGEGSWLTVV.